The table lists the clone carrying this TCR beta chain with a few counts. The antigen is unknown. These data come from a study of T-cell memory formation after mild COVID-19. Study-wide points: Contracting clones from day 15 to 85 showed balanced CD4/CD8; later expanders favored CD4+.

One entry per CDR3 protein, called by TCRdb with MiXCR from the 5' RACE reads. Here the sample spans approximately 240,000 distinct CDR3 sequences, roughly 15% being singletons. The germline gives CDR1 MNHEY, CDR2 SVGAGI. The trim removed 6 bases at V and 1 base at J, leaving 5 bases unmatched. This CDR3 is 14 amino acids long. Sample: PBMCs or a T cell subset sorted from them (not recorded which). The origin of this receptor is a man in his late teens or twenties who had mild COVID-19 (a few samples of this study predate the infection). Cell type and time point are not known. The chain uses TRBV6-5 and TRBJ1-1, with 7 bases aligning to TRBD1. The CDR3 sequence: CASSRPGGNTEAFF. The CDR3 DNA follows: TGTGCCAGCAGCCGGCCAGGGGGGAACACTGAAGCTTTCTTT.